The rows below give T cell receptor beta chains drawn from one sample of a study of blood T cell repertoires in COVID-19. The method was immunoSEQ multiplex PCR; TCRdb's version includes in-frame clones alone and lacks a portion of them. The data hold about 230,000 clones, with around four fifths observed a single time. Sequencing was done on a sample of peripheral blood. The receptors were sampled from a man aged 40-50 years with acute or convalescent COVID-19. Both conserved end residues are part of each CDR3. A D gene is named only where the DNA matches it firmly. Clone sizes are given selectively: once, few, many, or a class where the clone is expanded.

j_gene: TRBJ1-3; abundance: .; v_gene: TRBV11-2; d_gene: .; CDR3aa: CASSLVSGAAGNTIYF; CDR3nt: TGTGCCAGCAGCTTAGTGAGCGGCGCTGCCGGAAACACCATATATTTT
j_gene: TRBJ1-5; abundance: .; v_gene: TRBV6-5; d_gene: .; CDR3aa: CASSSTNGPTGTQHF; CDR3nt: TGTGCCAGCAGTTCGACGAACGGCCCTACAGGGACCCAGCATTTT
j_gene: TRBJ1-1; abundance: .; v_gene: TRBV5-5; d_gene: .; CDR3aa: CASSLEGPGGDEAFF; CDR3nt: TGTGCCAGCAGCTTGGAGGGGCCAGGAGGGGATGAAGCTTTCTTT
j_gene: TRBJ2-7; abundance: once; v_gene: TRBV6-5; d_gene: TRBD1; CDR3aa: CASKTDRGLYEQYF; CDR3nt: TGTGCCAGCAAAACGGACAGGGGGCTCTACGAGCAGTACTTC
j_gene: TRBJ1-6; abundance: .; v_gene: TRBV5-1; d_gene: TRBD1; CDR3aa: CASSGGQGRPEWGRSPLHF; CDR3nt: TGCGCCAGCAGCGGAGGACAGGGAAGGCCTGAGTGGGGCCGTTCACCCCTCCACTTT
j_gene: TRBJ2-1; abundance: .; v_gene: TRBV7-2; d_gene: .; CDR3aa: CASTFVGNRGSEQFF; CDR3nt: TGTGCCAGCACCTTTGTCGGGAACCGTGGTAGTGAGCAGTTCTTC
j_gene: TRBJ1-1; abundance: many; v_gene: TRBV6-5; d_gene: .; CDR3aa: CASSRVSRDTEAFF; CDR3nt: TGTGCCAGCAGCCGGGTCTCACGAGACACTGAAGCTTTCTTT
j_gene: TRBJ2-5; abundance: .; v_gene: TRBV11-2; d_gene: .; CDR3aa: CASSPSFGSRGETNF; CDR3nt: TGTGCCAGCAGCCCCAGTTTTGGTTCGCGTGGGGAGACCAACTTC
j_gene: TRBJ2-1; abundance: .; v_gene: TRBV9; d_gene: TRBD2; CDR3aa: CASSVWSGGSNEQFF; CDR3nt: TGTGCCAGCAGCGTATGGTCGGGAGGGTCCAATGAGCAGTTCTTC
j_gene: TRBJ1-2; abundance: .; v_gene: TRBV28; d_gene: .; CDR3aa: CASSLNRARSGYTF; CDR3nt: TGTGCCAGCAGTCTCAACAGGGCGAGGAGCGGCTACACCTTC
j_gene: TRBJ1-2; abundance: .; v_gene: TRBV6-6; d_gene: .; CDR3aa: CASRTGWGYTF; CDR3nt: TGTGCCAGCAGAACAGGGTGGGGCTACACCTTC
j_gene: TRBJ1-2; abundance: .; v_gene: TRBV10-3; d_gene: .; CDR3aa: CAIQATYGYTF; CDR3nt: TGTGCCATCCAGGCAACGTATGGCTACACCTTC
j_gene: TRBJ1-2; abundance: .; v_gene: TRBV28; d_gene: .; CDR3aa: CASTPGSDLGYTF; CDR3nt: TGTGCCAGCACCCCGGGGAGTGATCTGGGCTACACCTTC
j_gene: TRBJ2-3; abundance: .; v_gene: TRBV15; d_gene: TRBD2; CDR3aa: CATSRDGTSGSSDTQYF; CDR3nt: TGTGCCACCAGCAGAGATGGGACTAGCGGGAGTTCAGATACGCAGTATTTT
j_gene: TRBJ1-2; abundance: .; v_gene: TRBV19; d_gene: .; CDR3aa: CASSTQGVSDYGYTF; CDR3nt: TGTGCCAGTAGTACCCAAGGGGTGTCTGACTATGGCTACACCTTC
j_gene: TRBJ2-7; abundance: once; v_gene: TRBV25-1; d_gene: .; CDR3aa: CASSDEQGIGTYEQYF; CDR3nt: TGTGCCAGCAGTGATGAGCAGGGGATTGGAACCTACGAGCAGTACTTC
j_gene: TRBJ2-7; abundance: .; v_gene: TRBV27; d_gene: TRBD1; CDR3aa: CASSLGGTGHYEQYF; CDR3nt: TGTGCCAGCAGTTTAGGGGGGACAGGGCATTACGAGCAGTACTTC
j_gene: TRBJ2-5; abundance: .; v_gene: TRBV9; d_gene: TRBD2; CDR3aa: CASSVGGRDQETQYF; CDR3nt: TGTGCCAGCAGCGTAGGCGGGAGGGATCAAGAGACCCAGTACTTC
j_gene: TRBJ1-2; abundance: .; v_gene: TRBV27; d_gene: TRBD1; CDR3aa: CASSSLQGGVRGYTF; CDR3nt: TGTGCCAGCAGTTCCTTACAGGGGGGAGTTAGGGGCTACACCTTC
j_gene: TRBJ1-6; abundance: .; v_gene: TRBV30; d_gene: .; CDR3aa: CAWRGTGEHSPLHF; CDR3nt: TGTGCCTGGAGGGGTACGGGGGAGCATTCACCCCTCCACTTT
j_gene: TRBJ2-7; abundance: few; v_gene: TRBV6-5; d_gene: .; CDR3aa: CASKDWLQYF; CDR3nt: TGTGCCAGCAAAGACTGGTTGCAGTACTTC
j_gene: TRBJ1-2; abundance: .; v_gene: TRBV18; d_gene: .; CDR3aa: CASSPYPGGELYGYTF; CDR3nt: TGTGCCAGCTCACCGTATCCGGGGGGGGAATTGTATGGCTACACCTTC
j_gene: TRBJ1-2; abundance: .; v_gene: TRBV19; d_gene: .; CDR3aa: CASSSTEARFYGYTF; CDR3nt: TGTGCCAGTAGCTCGACGGAGGCACGTTTTTATGGCTACACCTTC
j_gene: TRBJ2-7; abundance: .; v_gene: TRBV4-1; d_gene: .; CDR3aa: CASSRLRTENHEQYF; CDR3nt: TGCGCCAGCAGCCGATTAAGGACAGAAAACCACGAGCAGTACTTC
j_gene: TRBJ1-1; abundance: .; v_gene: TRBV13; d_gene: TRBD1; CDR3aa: CASRQGGNTEAFF; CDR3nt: TGTGCCAGCAGGCAGGGGGGGAACACTGAAGCTTTCTTT
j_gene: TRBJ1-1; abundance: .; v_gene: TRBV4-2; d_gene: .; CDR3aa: CASSQEGGTSEAFF; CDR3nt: TGTGCCAGCAGCCAAGAAGGTGGGACAAGTGAAGCTTTCTTT
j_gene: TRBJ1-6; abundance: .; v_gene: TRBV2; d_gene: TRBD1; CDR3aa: CASSGDSSSYNSPLHF; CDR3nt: TGTGCCAGCAGTGGGGACAGCTCCTCCTATAATTCACCCCTCCACTTT
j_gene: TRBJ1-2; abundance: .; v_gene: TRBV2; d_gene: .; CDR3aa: CASSVAPLTYGYTF; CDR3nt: TGTGCCAGCAGTGTCGCACCTCTAACTTATGGCTACACCTTC
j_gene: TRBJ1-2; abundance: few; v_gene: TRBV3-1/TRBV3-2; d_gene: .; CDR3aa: CASSQWSGERGYTF; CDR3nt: TGTGCCAGCAGCCAATGGAGCGGGGAACGTGGCTACACCTTC
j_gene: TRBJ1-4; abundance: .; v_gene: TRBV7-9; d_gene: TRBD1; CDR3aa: CASLGTGGEKLFF; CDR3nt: TGTGCCAGCTTGGGGACAGGGGGAGAAAAACTGTTTTTT
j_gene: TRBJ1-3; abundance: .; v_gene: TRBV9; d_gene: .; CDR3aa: CASSADSFSGNTIYF; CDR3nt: TGTGCCAGCAGCGCGGACAGTTTCTCTGGAAACACCATATATTTT
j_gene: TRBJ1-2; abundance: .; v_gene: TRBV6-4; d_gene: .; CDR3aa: CASSVSAGGVGYTF; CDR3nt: TGTGCCAGCAGTGTCTCGGCAGGAGGGGTCGGCTACACCTTC
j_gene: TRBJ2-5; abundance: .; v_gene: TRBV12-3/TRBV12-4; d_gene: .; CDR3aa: CASSSLETQYF; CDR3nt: TGTGCCAGCAGTTCCCTCGAGACCCAGTACTTC